The following is a T cell receptor beta chain sequence with its context. Its specific antigen is unknown. Nothing much larger sits one base from this clone, and base qualities are not available. The time point label of this sample denotes: roughly 12 months of natalizumab therapy. The treatment or condition label for this specimen denotes: on natalizumab therapy at sampling. The controls were several MS patients treated with natalizumab who did not develop PML and who were sampled longitudinally. Every listed patient had earlier received interferon beta, and every PML patient was female. T1 and T2 blood samples were collected at 6 and 12 months of natalizumab therapy, respectively. Isolation of peripheral blood mononuclear cells was performed by Ficoll-Hypaque density gradient centrifugation. Germline trimming amounts to 7 bases on V and 4 bases on J, with 17 as the count of junction bases outside the gene matches. The CDR3 spans 18 residues, from the cysteine through the phenylalanine. The CDR3 DNA has 54 bases and is translated from base 1. CDR1 and CDR2 (MNHEY, SMNVEV) derive from the germline V gene (reference sequence).

This record belongs to a study of multiple sclerosis patients with progressive multifocal leukoencephalopathy (dated by TCRdb to about 2019). For context, the study as a whole: The study examined peripheral T and B cells of MS patients who developed PML (4 under natalizumab, 1 after alemtuzumab) and treated patients who did not. Longitudinal follow-up was performed in two natalizumab-treated patients who later developed PML, from before therapy through 6 and 12 months to PML onset. The goal of the study was to detect any JC virus-specific or public T-cell expansions that arose at the time of PML onset. Summary of the overall study and its limitations: TRB clones above 0.5% frequency appeared only in PML patients, but expanded clones at PML onset were already present before and during natalizumab therapy. Most PML patients had lower normalized Shannon entropy, suggesting less diverse TRB repertoires, while values in the natalizumab-treated controls sat near 1. No common TRBV or TRBJ gene usage or preferential TRBV-TRBJ pairings were detected when PML developed. The analysis covered only peripheral blood, although cerebrospinal fluid or brain lymphocytes might be more informative for natalizumab-associated PML. Because of the small, descriptive cohort, whether findings reflect JC virus infection or general immunocompromise remained unclear.

Amplification of TRB CDR3 regions from genomic DNA was performed at survey-level depth using the immunoSEQ two-step multiplex PCR. Each PCR was spiked with synthetic inline TR CDR3 controls spanning all V-J pairings to estimate template counts and remove amplification bias. Reads were processed so that amplification and sequencing bias were reduced, and quantification was performed against synthetic TR CDR3 analogs. The paper's processing steps were these. Raw data were processed in ImmunoSEQ Analyzer, with out-of-frame sequences and CDR3s containing stop codons removed, and gene names were assigned according to IMGT nomenclature. Repertoire diversity was summarized as normalized Shannon entropy, defined as 1 minus Pielou's evenness. Two TRB sequences were counted as identical only if the two sequences had the same V gene, J gene and CDR3. Public PML clonotypes were CDR3s found in two or more PML-onset samples but not found earlier, in controls, or in public databases. CDR3 amino acid composition by position was analyzed with Skylign using the observed count method. TCRdb limited this immuneACCESS table to in-frame rearrangements with V and J called. A share of clones is missing; checked studies link under half to unresolved V genes, and the rest is unexplained. V and J calls and clone size are copied from that table; D and trimming were computed from the DNA. The sample data list more than 20,000 clones, and about 91% of these were observed just once. In total, the top ten clones hold about 2.1% of the sample.

The sequence is built from TRBV27 and TRBJ2-2; a stretch of 8 junction bases matches TRBD2. The sequenced sample was PBMCs, obtained from a patient treated with natalizumab. The TCR originated in a man aged 25-45 years with multiple sclerosis. CDR3 protein: CASTNLKRERRGTGELFF. The DNA is as follows: TGTGCCAGCACCAACCTTAAGCGGGAGAGGAGAGGCACCGGGGAGCTGTTTTTT.